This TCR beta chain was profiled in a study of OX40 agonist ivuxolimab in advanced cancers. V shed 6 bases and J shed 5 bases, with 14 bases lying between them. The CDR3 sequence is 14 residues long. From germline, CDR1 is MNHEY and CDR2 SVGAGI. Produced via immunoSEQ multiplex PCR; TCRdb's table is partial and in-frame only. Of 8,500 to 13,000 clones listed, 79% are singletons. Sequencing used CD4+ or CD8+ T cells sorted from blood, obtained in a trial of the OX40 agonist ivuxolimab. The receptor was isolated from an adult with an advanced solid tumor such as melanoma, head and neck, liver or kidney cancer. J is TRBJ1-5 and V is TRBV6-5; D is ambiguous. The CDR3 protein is CASRTWRVDQPQHF. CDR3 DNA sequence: TGTGCCAGCAGAACCTGGCGAGTAGATCAGCCCCAGCATTTT.